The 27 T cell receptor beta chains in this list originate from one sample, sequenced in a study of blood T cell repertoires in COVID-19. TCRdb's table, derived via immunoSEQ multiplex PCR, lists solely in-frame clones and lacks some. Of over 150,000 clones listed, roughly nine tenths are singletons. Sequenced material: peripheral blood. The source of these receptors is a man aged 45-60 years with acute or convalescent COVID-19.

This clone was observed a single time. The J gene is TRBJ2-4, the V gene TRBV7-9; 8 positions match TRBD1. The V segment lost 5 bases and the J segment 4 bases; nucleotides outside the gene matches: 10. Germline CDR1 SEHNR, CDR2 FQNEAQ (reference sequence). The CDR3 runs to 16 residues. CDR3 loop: CASSEPLTGAKNIQYF. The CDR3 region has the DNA TGTGCCAGCAGCGAACCCCTGACAGGGGCTAAAAACATTCAGTACTTC.

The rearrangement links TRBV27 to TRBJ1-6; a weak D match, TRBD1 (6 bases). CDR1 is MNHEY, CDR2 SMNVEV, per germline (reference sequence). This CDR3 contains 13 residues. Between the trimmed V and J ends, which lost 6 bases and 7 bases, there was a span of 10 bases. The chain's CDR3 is CASRGARNSPLHF. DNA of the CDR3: TGTGCCAGCAGGGGGGCTAGAAATTCACCCCTCCACTTT.

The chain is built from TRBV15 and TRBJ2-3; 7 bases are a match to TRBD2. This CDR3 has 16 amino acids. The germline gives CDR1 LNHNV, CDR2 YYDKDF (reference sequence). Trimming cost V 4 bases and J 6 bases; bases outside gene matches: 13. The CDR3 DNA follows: TGTGCCACCAGCACCAGAGTGGGGGGTAGCGGGGATACGCAGTATTTT. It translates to CATSTRVGGSGDTQYF.

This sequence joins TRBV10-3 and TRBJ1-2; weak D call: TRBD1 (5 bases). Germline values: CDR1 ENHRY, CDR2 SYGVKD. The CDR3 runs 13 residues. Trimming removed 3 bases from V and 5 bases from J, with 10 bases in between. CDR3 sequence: CAISDPGHYGYTF. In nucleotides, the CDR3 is TGTGCCATCAGTGACCCCGGACATTATGGCTACACCTTC.

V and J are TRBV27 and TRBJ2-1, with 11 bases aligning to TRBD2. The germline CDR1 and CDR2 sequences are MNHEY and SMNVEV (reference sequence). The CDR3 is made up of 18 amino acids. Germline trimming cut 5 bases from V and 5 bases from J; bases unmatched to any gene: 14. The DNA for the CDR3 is TGTGCCAGCAGTCCCCTAGGTAGCGGGAGGGCCCGGGACAATGAGCAGTTCTTC. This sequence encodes CASSPLGSGRARDNEQFF.

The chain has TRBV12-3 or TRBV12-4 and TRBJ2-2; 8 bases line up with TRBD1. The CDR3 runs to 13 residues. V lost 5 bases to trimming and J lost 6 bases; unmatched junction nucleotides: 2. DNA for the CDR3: TGTGCCAGCAGTCAACAGGGGGCCGGGGAGCTGTTTTTT. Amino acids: CASSQQGAGELFF.

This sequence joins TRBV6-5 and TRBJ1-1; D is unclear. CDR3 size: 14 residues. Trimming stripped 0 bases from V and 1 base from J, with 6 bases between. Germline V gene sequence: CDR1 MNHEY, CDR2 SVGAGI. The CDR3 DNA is TGTGCCAGCAGTTACTCGAGGTCGAACACTGAAGCTTTCTTT. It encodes CASSYSRSNTEAFF.

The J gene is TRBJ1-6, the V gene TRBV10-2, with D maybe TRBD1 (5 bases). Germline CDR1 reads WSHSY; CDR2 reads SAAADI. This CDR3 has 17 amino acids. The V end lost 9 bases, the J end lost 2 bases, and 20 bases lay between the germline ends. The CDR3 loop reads CASQGGHSSTYNSPLHF. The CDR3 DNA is TGCGCCAGTCAAGGCGGACATTCGTCTACCTATAATTCACCCCTCCACTTT.

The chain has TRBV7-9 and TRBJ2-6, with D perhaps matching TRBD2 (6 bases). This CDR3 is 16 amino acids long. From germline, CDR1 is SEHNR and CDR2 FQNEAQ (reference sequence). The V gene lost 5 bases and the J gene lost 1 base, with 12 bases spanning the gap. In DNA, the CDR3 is TGTGCCAGCAGCGTTCTGGGGGGTTCTGGGGCCAACGTCCTGACTTTC. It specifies CASSVLGGSGANVLTF. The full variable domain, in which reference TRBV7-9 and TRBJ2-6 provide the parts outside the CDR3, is DTGVSQNPRHKITKRGQNVTFRCDPISEHNRLYWYRQTLGQGPEFLTYFQNEAQLEKSRLLSDRFSAERPKGSFSTLEIQRTEQGDSAMYLCASSVLGGSGANVLTFGAGSRLTVL.

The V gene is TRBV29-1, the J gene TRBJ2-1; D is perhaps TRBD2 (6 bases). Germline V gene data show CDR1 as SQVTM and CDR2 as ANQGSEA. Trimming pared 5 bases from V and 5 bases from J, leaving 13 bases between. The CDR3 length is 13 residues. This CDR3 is CSVQALADNEQFF. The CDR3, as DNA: TGCAGCGTTCAAGCGTTAGCGGACAATGAGCAGTTCTTC.

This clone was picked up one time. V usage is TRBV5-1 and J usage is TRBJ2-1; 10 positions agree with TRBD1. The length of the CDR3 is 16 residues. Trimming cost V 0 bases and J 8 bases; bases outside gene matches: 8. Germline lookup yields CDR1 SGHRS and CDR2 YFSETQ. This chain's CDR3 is CASSLGRTGGLDEQFF. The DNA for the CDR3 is TGCGCCAGCAGCTTGGGCCGGACAGGGGGTTTGGATGAGCAGTTCTTC.

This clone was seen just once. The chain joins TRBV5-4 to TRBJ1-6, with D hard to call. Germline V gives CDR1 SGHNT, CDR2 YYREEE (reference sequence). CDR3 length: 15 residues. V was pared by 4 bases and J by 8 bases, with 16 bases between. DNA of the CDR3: TGTGCCAGCAGCGCCCCGGGAAAACGGGATTCACCCCTCCACTTT. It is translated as CASSAPGKRDSPLHF.

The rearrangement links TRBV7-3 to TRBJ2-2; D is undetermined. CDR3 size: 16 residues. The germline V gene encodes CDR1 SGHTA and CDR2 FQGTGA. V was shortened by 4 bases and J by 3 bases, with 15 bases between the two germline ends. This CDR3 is CASSSSGQMDTGELFF. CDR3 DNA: TGTGCCAGCAGCTCGAGTGGGCAAATGGACACCGGGGAGCTGTTTTTT.

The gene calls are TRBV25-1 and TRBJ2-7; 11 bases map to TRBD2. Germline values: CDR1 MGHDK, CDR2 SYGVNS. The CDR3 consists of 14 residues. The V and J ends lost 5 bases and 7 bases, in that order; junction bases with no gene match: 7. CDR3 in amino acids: CASSILAGVGEQYF. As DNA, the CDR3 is TGTGCCAGCAGTATACTAGCGGGAGTAGGGGAGCAGTACTTC.

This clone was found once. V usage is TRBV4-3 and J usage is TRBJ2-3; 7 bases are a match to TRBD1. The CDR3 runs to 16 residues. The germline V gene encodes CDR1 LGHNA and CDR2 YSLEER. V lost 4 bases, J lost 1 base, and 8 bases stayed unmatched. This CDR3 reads CASSPEGALGTDTQYF. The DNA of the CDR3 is TGCGCCAGCAGCCCAGAGGGGGCCCTAGGCACAGATACGCAGTATTTT.

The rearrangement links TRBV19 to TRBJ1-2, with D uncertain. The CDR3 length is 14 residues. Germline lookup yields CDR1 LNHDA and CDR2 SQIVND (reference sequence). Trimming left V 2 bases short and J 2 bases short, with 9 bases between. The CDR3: CASSIPAPNYGYTF. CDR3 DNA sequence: TGTGCCAGTAGTATACCAGCGCCCAACTATGGCTACACCTTC.

CDR3 protein: CASSLISGSSYNEQFF. DNA of the CDR3: TGTGCCAGCAGCCTAATTAGCGGGAGCTCCTACAATGAGCAGTTCTTC. V usage is TRBV27 and J usage is TRBJ2-1; 9 positions agree with TRBD2. Germline V gives CDR1 MNHEY, CDR2 SMNVEV (reference sequence). This CDR3 is 16 amino acids long. V gave up 6 bases and J gave up 0 bases; unmatched junction bases: 6.

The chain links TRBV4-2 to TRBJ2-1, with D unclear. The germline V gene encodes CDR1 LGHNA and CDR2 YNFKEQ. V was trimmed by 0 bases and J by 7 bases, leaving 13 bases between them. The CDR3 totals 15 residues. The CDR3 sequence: CASSQDMASGNEQFF. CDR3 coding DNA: TGTGCCAGCAGCCAAGATATGGCTAGTGGGAATGAGCAGTTCTTC.

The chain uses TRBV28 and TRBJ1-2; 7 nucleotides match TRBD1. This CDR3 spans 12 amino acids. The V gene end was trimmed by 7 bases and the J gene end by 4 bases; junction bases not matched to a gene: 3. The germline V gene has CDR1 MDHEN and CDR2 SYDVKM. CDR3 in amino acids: CASNDRVYGYTF. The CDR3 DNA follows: TGTGCCAGCAACGACAGGGTCTATGGCTACACCTTC.

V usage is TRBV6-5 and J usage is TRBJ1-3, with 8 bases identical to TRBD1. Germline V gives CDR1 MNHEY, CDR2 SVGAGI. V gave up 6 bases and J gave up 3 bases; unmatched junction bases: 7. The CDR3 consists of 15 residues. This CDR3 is CASSRKGTGGNTIYF. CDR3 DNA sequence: TGTGCCAGCAGCCGGAAGGGGACAGGTGGAAACACCATATATTTT.

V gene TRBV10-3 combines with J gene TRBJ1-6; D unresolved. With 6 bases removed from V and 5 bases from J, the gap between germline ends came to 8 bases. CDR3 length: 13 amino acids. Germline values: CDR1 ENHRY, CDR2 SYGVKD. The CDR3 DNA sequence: TGTGCCATCAGGGGGAGTAATAATTCACCCCTCCACTTT. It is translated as CAIRGSNNSPLHF.

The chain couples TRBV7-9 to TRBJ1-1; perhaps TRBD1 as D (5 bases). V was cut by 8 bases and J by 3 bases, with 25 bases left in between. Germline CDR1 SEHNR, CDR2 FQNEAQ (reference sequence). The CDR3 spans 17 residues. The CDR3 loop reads CASSINPTADLHTEAFF. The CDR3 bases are TGTGCCAGCTCCATAAATCCGACAGCCGATCTACACACTGAAGCTTTCTTT.

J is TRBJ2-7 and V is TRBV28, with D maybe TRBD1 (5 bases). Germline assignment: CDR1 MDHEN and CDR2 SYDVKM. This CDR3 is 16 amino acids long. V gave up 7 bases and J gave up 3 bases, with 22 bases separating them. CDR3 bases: TGTGCCAGCATTGCCTCAGGGTCTTCAAAGGGCTACGAGCAGTACTTC. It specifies CASIASGSSKGYEQYF.

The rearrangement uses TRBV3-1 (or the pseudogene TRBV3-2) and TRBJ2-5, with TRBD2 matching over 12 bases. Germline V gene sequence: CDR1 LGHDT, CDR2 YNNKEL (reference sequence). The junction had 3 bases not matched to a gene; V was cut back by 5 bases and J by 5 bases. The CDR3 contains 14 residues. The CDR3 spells CASSTSGRPETQYF. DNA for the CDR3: TGTGCCAGCAGCACTAGCGGGAGGCCGGAGACCCAGTACTTC.

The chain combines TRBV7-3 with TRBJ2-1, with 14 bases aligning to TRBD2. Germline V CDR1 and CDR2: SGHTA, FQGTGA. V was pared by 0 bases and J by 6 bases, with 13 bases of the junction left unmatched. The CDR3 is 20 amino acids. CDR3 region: CASSLTRRVGTSGSGNEQFF. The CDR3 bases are TGTGCCAGCAGCTTAACGCGGAGGGTGGGGACTAGCGGGAGTGGCAATGAGCAGTTCTTC.

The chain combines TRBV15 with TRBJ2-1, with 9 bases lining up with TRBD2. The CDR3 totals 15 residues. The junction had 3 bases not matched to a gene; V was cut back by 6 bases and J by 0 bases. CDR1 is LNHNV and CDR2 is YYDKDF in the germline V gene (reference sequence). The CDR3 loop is CATRGSGSSYNEQFF. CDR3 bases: TGTGCCACCAGGGGTAGCGGGAGCTCCTACAATGAGCAGTTCTTC. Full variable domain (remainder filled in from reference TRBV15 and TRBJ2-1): DAMVIQNPRYQVTQFGKPVTLSCSQTLNHNVMYWYQQKSSQAPKLLFHYYDKDFNNEADTPDNFQSRRPNTSFCFLDIRSPGLGDTAMYLCATRGSGSSYNEQFFGPGTRLTVL.

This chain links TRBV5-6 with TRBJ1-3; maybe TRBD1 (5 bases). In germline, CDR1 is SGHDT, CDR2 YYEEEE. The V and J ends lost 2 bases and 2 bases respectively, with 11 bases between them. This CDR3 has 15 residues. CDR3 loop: CASSLEAGAGNTIYF. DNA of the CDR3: TGTGCCAGCAGCTTAGAAGCGGGGGCTGGAAACACCATATATTTT.